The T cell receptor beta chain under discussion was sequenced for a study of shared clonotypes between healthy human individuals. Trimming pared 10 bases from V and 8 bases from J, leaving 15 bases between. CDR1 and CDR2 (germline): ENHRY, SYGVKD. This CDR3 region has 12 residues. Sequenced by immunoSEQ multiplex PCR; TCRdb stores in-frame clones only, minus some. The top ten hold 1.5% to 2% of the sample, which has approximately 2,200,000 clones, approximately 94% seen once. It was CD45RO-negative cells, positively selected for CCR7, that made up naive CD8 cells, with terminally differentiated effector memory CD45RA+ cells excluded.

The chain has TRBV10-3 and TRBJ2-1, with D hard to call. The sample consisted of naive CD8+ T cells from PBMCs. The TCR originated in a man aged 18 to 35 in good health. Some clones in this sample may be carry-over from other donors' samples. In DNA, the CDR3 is TGTGCCACCCTCGGTCGTAGAGATGAGCAGTTCTTC. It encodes CATLGRRDEQFF.